These 15 T cell receptor beta chains were sequenced from one sample in a study of vaccination and CD4 T cells after COVID-19. Cultured CD4+ T-cell DNA underwent Oncomine TCR Beta short-read sequencing. One entry per CDR3 protein results from TCRdb running MiXCR on the PCR reads. The table records about 26,000 distinct CDR3 sequences, about 40% of them present only once. No antigen is known for these receptors. This sample's treatment: approximately nine-day PBMC culture with coronavirus spike peptide pools or control peptides (ViraFEST assay). Sample: CD4+ T cells from blood, cultured in vitro. Source of these receptors: a human donor who had recovered from COVID-19.

The sample holds a few counts of this clonotype. The chain combines TRBV11-3 with TRBJ2-2; 7 bases line up with TRBD1. The trim removed 1 base at V and 3 bases at J, leaving 5 bases unmatched. The germline V gene encodes CDR1 SGHNT and CDR2 YENEEA. This CDR3 contains 16 residues. Written as DNA, the CDR3 is TGTGCCAGCAGCTTAGGCAGGGGGAAGGACACCGGGGAGCTGTTTTTT. This codes for CASSLGRGKDTGELFF.

V and J are TRBV6-5 and TRBJ2-5, with TRBD2 matching over 10 bases. The CDR3 is 16 residues long. Germline values: CDR1 MNHEY, CDR2 SVGAGI. V was pared by 0 bases and J by 3 bases, with 4 bases of the junction left unmatched. DNA for the CDR3: TGTGCCAGCAGTTACTCTTGGCTAGCGGGAGAAGAGACCCAGTACTTC. It translates to CASSYSWLAGEETQYF.

The chain couples TRBV6-1 to TRBJ1-1; 7 nucleotides agree with TRBD1. J was trimmed by 7 bases and V by 5 bases; bases with no gene match: 4. Germline lookup yields CDR1 MNHNS and CDR2 SASEGT. The CDR3 sequence is 12 residues long. The CDR3 DNA reads TGTGCCAGCAGTCCCAGACAGGGTGAAGCTTTCTTT. This codes for CASSPRQGEAFF.

The chain has TRBV19 and TRBJ2-1, with 11 nucleotides matching TRBD2. Losses at the gene ends were 8 bases for V and 7 bases for J; bases not matched to a gene: 13. The CDR3 extends over 16 amino acids. Germline CDR1 reads LNHDA; CDR2 reads SQIVND (reference sequence). CDR3 bases: TGTGCCAGTGGGGGCCCAAATAGCGGGAGGGAGAATGAGCAGTTCTTC. It codes for CASGGPNSGRENEQFF.

The gene calls are TRBV7-6 and TRBJ2-1; 10 nucleotides line up with TRBD2. Trimming removed 1 base from V and 0 bases from J; junction bases left unmatched: 0. CDR3 length equals 16 residues. Germline CDR1 is SGHVS and CDR2 is FNYEAQ. CDR3 in amino acids: CASSLGTSGSYNEQFF. The CDR3 nucleotides read TGTGCCAGCAGCTTAGGGACTAGCGGCTCCTACAATGAGCAGTTCTTC.

The CDR3: CASSWTGGRNIQYF. The CDR3 nucleotides read TGTGCCAGCAGCTGGACAGGGGGTAGGAACATTCAGTACTTC. The chain is built from TRBV6-1 and TRBJ2-4; 10 bases match TRBD1. The CDR3 runs 14 residues. CDR1 and CDR2 (germline): MNHNS, SASEGT. V was pared by 6 bases and J by 7 bases, with 6 bases of the junction left unmatched.

The V gene is TRBV6-1, the J gene TRBJ1-5, with a tentative D call TRBD1 (5 bases). V was clipped by 0 bases and J by 6 bases, with 12 bases between them. CDR3 length: 15 residues. Looked up from germline, CDR1 is MNHNS and CDR2 is SASEGT. The CDR3 DNA reads TGTGCCAGCAGTGAAGCGGGGGGATTAGGTCAGCCCCAGCATTTT. Amino acids: CASSEAGGLGQPQHF.

The V and J genes are TRBV11-3 and TRBJ2-1; D call uncertain. Per germline, CDR1 SGHNT and CDR2 YENEEA. The CDR3 runs to 12 residues. The V end lost 1 base, the J end lost 9 bases, and 7 bases lay between the germline ends. The CDR3 DNA reads TGTGCCAGCAGCTTAGGGATTACTGAGCAGTTCTTC. Its protein is CASSLGITEQFF.

The chain links TRBV12-3 or TRBV12-4 to TRBJ1-2; 11 bases map to TRBD1. Unmatched junction bases numbered 1, after V lost 6 bases and J lost 1 base. This CDR3 region has 14 residues. CDR3 region: CASRGTGGNYGYTF. The CDR3 DNA follows: TGTGCCAGCAGGGGGACAGGGGGTAACTATGGCTACACCTTC.

This clonotype was counted only a few times. The chain has TRBV5-4 and TRBJ1-2, with TRBD1 matching over 11 bases. The V gene end was trimmed by 4 bases and the J gene end by 7 bases; junction bases not matched to a gene: 12. Looked up from germline, CDR1 is SGHNT and CDR2 is YYREEE (reference sequence). This CDR3 has 16 residues. CDR3 bases: TGTGCCAGCAGCCACTCCAGGACAGGGGGCGCGGCTGGCTACACCTTC. Protein product: CASSHSRTGGAAGYTF.

This chain uses TRBV6-2 or TRBV6-3 with TRBJ2-3, with D perhaps matching TRBD2 (6 bases). V shed 2 bases and J shed 1 base, with 10 bases lying between them. There are 15 residues in the CDR3. Germline V gene lookup returns CDR1 MNHEY and CDR2 SVGEGT. The CDR3 coding sequence is TGTGCCAGCAGTTACGGGACTTTGGGCACAGATACGCAGTATTTT. This encodes CASSYGTLGTDTQYF.

This rearrangement joins TRBV5-8 to TRBJ2-1; weak D call: TRBD2 (7 bases). Germline-derived CDR1 and CDR2 are SGHTS and YDEGEE. The CDR3 spans 13 residues. V dropped 1 base and J dropped 8 bases, with 10 bases sitting between them. CDR3: CASSLRGGDEQFF. The CDR3 bases are TGTGCCAGCAGCTTGCGCGGGGGCGATGAGCAGTTCTTC. Full variable domain (remainder filled in from reference TRBV5-8 and TRBJ2-1): EAGVTQSPTHLIKTRGQQATLRCSPISGHTSVYWYQQALGLGLQFLLWYDEGEERNRGNFPPRFSGRQFPNYSSELNVNALELEDSALYLCASSLRGGDEQFFGPGTRLTVL.

The V gene is TRBV2, the J gene TRBJ1-2, with D tentatively TRBD1 (5 bases). The V and J ends lost 7 bases and 2 bases respectively, with 14 bases between them. CDR3 size: 14 residues. Per the germline V gene, CDR1 is SNHLY and CDR2 is FYNNEI. This CDR3 reads CASIGQGPNYGYTF. The CDR3 nucleotides read TGTGCCAGCATTGGGCAGGGACCCAACTATGGCTACACCTTC.

This chain uses TRBV6-1 with TRBJ1-2; TRBD1 agrees at 9 bases. CDR1 is MNHNS and CDR2 is SASEGT in the germline V gene. The CDR3 runs to 13 residues. The J segment lost 3 bases and the V segment lost 6 bases, leaving 2 bases of the junction unmatched. The CDR3 is CASRTGGHYGYTF. The CDR3, as DNA: TGTGCCAGCAGAACAGGGGGCCACTATGGCTACACCTTC.

This clonotype appeared a few times. The gene calls are TRBV12-3 or TRBV12-4 and TRBJ1-5, with TRBD1 as a possible D gene (6 bases). This CDR3 spans 14 amino acids. Trimming pared 3 bases from V and 6 bases from J, leaving 12 bases between. The CDR3 region is CASSLVGAAQPQHF. For the CDR3, the DNA is TGTGCCAGCAGTTTGGTGGGGGCAGCTCAGCCCCAGCATTTT.